Listed below are T cell receptor beta chains from one sample, sequenced in a study of response to subunit inactivated influenza vaccine. A single record per CDR3 protein comes from TCRdb applying MiXCR to the RT-PCR reads. The sample lists around 760,000 distinct CDR3 sequences; over 11% were seen once. Source: PBMCs from blood, taken around 14 days before vaccination. The receptors shown here come from a man aged 50-59 years who received an inactivated influenza vaccine. The CDR3 runs from the conserved cysteine through the conserved F or W. A D gene is named only where the DNA matches it firmly. Size is stated for part of the rows, as once, few or many counts, or as a class when the clone is expanded.

v_call,clone_size,d_call,cdr3_length,j_call,cdr3_aa,cdr3_nt
TRBV12-3/TRBV12-4,-,TRBD1,15,TRBJ2-7,CASRAGPGTGYEQYF,TGTGCCAGCCGGGCAGGCCCTGGGACAGGCTACGAGCAGTACTTC
TRBV7-3,-,-,13,TRBJ2-3,CASSSGKTDTQYF,TGTGCCAGCAGCTCTGGGAAGACAGATACGCAGTATTTT
TRBV2,few,-,15,TRBJ2-7,CASSGFYRSSYEQYF,TGTGCCAGCAGCGGGTTCTACAGGAGCTCCTACGAGCAGTACTTC
TRBV28,-,-,11,TRBJ2-7,CASRGKGEQYF,TGTGCCAGCAGGGGTAAGGGCGAGCAGTACTTC
TRBV30,few,-,14,TRBJ2-2,CAWSVFRFTGELFF,TGTGCCTGGAGTGTATTCAGGTTCACCGGGGAGCTGTTTTTT
TRBV7-2,-,TRBD1,15,TRBJ2-3,CASSKDRRSTDTQYF,TGTGCCAGCAGTAAGGACAGGCGGAGCACAGATACGCAGTATTTT
TRBV7-8,many,-,16,TRBJ2-2,CASSSQGQIGTGELFF,TGTGCCAGCAGCTCCCAAGGACAGATCGGTACCGGGGAGCTGTTTTTT
TRBV6-1,-,TRBD1,14,TRBJ1-4,CASSQDRALGKLFF,TGTGCCAGCAGCCAGGACAGGGCACTTGGAAAACTGTTTTTT
TRBV6-1,many,TRBD1,14,TRBJ1-2,CASSPGQANYGYTF,TGTGCCAGCAGCCCTGGACAGGCTAACTATGGCTACACCTTC
TRBV6-1,few,-,14,TRBJ2-3,CASRMTVSTDTQYF,TGTGCCAGCCGAATGACAGTAAGCACAGATACGCAGTATTTT
TRBV9,-,TRBD2,15,TRBJ2-7,CASSVMPSGSYEQYF,TGTGCCAGCAGCGTAATGCCTAGCGGGAGCTACGAGCAGTACTTC
TRBV5-5,-,TRBD2,15,TRBJ2-3,CASNPLSGSPDTQYF,TGTGCCAGCAACCCGCTTAGCGGGAGTCCAGATACGCAGTATTTT
TRBV7-2,-,-,15,TRBJ2-6,CASSSGDSGANVLTF,TGTGCCAGCAGCTCGGGGGACTCTGGGGCCAACGTCCTGACTTTC
TRBV7-3,many,-,14,TRBJ2-1,CASSLTGGTNEQFF,TGTGCCAGCAGCTTGACCGGGGGAACCAATGAGCAGTTCTTC
TRBV5-1,-,TRBD1,16,TRBJ1-1,CASSLGQGVTNIEAFF,TGCGCCAGCAGCTTGGGGCAGGGGGTAACGAACATTGAAGCTTTCTTT
TRBV30,few,-,12,TRBJ2-3,CAWSGNTDTQYF,TGTGCCTGGTCGGGGAACACAGATACGCAGTATTTT
TRBV29-1,few,TRBD2,15,TRBJ2-1,CSAPSSGGTWNEQFF,TGCAGCGCCCCGTCTAGCGGGGGAACTTGGAATGAGCAGTTCTTC
TRBV5-4,-,-,14,TRBJ1-2,CASSVVQERGGYTF,TGTGCCAGCAGCGTCGTACAGGAAAGGGGAGGCTACACCTTC
TRBV12-3/TRBV12-4,few,TRBD2,14,TRBJ2-3,CASSLGGLAGGLYF,TGTGCCAGCAGTTTGGGAGGACTAGCGGGGGGCCTCTATTTT
TRBV5-1,-,TRBD1,14,TRBJ2-7,CASSWGQGAGEQYF,TGCGCCAGCAGCTGGGGACAGGGGGCGGGAGAGCAGTACTTC
TRBV18,-,-,14,TRBJ2-5,CASSPPTIQETQYF,TGTGCCAGCTCACCACCGACTATCCAAGAGACCCAGTACTTC
TRBV7-2,-,-,16,TRBJ2-1,CASSLGTSHPPNEQFF,TGTGCCAGCAGCTTAGGGACTTCGCACCCCCCAAATGAGCAGTTCTTC
TRBV24-1,-,-,13,TRBJ1-1,CATRRGLGTEAFF,TGTGCCACCAGGAGGGGGTTGGGGACTGAAGCTTTCTTT
TRBV20-1,-,TRBD1,14,TRBJ2-1,CSASDRGLLNEQFF,TGCAGTGCCTCCGACAGGGGGCTCTTGAATGAGCAGTTCTTC
TRBV5-1,-,TRBD1,15,TRBJ2-1,CASSLVQGAGNEQFF,TGCGCCAGCAGCTTGGTACAGGGGGCCGGCAATGAGCAGTTCTTC
TRBV6-1,few,-,14,TRBJ2-5,CASISKGIQETQYF,TGTGCCAGCATCTCTAAGGGAATCCAAGAGACCCAGTACTTC
TRBV6-2/TRBV6-3,-,-,12,TRBJ1-2,CASSYSRGGYTF,TGTGCCAGCAGTTACTCTCGAGGGGGCTACACCTTC
TRBV10-3,few,-,13,TRBJ2-5,CAISDRAKETQYF,TGTGCCATCAGTGACAGGGCCAAAGAGACCCAGTACTTC
TRBV18,many,-,15,TRBJ1-1,CASSPLARPNTEAFF,TGTGCCAGCTCACCACTAGCCAGACCGAACACTGAAGCTTTCTTT
TRBV3-1,-,TRBD2,17,TRBJ2-7,CASSQVGTGTSRNEQYF,TGTGCCAGCAGCCAAGTTGGCACCGGGACTAGCCGAAACGAGCAGTACTTC
TRBV20-1,-,TRBD2,14,TRBJ2-5,CSATTTAGEETQYF,TGCAGTGCTACAACTACAGCGGGAGAGGAGACCCAGTACTTC
TRBV10-3,few,-,14,TRBJ2-7,CAISESTDSYEQYF,TGTGCCATCAGTGAGTCAACCGACTCCTACGAGCAGTACTTC
TRBV24-1,-,-,12,TRBJ2-7,CATSQGPYEQYF,TGTGCCACCAGCCAGGGGCCATACGAGCAGTACTTC
TRBV20-1,few,TRBD2,13,TRBJ2-7,CSARGGRGYEQYF,TGCAGTGCTAGGGGCGGGAGGGGGTACGAGCAGTACTTC